This T cell receptor beta chain was profiled in a study of spatial heterogeneity in lung cancer. Turning to the study itself: Every unique TCR and UMI combination, on average, appeared more than ten times in raw reads.

Relative to its sample, this clonotype is large (0.1 to 1%). Its matching antigen is unknown. Findings and limits, study-wide: One measure, the expanded intratumoral alpha and beta TCR count, tracked tumor mutation counts.

TCRdb redid the calling of the 5' RACE reads with MiXCR, one entry per CDR3 protein. The sample carries about 1,400 distinct CDR3 sequences, roughly 9.8% recorded once. Time point here: sample taken at primary tumor resection. Around 68 TRACERx patients with early, untreated non-small cell lung cancer donated samples. Material for sequencing was whole RNA from tumor, nontumor lung or frozen PBMC, left unsorted. CDR1 and CDR2 (germline): MNHNS, SASEGT. With 6 bases clipped from V and 0 bases from J, the junction kept 19 bases outside the gene matches. CDR3 length: 20 amino acids. This clonotype was obtained from a female donor with early-stage non-small cell lung cancer. Sequenced here: lung tumor tissue, sampled at surgery. V usage is TRBV6-1 and J usage is TRBJ2-3, with TRBD1 matching 9 bases. The CDR3 sequence is CASSRNPYRGREKSTDTQYF. Here the CDR3 DNA reads TGTGCCAGCAGCCGAAACCCCTACAGGGGGCGGGAGAAAAGCACAGATACGCAGTATTTT.